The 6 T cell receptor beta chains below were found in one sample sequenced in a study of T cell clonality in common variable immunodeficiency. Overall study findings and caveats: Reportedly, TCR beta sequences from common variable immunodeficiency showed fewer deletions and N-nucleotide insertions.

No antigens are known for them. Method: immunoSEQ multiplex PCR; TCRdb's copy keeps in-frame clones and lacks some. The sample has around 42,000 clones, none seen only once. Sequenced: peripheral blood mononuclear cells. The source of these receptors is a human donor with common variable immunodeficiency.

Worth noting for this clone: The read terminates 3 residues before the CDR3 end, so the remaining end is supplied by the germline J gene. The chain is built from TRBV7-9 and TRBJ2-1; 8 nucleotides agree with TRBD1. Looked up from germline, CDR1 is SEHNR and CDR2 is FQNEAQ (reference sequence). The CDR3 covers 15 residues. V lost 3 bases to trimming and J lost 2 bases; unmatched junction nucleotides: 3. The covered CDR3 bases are TGTGCCAGCAGCTTTGGACAGGGTGCCTACAATGAG. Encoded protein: CASSFGQGAYNE. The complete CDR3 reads CASSFGQGAYNEQFF.

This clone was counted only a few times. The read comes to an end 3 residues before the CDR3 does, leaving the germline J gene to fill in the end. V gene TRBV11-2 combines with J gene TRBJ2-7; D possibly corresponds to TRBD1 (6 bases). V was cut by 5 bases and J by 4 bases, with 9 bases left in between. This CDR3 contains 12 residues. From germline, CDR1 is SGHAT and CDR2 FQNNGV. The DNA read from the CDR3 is TGTGCCAGCAGCGGCAGGGGATACGAG. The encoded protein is CASSGRGYE. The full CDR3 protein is CASSGRGYEQYF. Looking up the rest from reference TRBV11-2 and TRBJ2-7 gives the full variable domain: EAGVAQSPRYKIIEKRQSVAFWCNPISGHATLYWYQQILGQGPKLLIQFQNNGVVDDSQLPKDRFSAERLKGVDSTLKIQPAKLEDSAVYLCASSGRGYEQYFGPGTRLTVT.

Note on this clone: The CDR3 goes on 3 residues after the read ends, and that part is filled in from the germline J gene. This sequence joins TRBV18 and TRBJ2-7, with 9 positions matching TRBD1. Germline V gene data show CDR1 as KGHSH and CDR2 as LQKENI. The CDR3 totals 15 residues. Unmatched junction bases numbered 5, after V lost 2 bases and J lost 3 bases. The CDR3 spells CASSPSGTGYYEQYF. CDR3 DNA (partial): TGTGCCAGCTCACCATCCGGGACAGGGTACTACGAG.

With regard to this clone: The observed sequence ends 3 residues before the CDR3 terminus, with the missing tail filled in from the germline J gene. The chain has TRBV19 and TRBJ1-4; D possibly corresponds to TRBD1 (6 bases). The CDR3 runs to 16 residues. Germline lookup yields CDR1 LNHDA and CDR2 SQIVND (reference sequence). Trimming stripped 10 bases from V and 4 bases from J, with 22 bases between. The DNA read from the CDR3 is TGTGCCACCAGGCAAGGAGACAGGTATTATAATGAAAAA. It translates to CATRQGDRYYNEK. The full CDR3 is CATRQGDRYYNEKLFF.

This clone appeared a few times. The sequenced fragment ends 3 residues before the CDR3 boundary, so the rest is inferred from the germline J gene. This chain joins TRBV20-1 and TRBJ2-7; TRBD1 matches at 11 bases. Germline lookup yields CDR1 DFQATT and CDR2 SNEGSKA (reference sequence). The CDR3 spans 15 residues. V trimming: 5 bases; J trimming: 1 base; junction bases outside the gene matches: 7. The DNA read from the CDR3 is TGCAGTGCTTCAGGACAGGGGGCTTGGTCCTACGAG. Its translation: CSASGQGAWSYE. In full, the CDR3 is CSASGQGAWSYEQYF.

The CDR3 bases that were read are TGTGCCAGCAGCCACTACAGGGGGCGTACCGGGGAG. Translated: CASSHYRGRTGE. The whole CDR3 sequence reads CASSHYRGRTGELFF. The chain carries TRBV7-8 and TRBJ2-2; 9 positions match TRBD1. With the read ending 3 residues before the CDR3 end, the germline J gene is used to fill in that end. V was clipped by 5 bases and J by 5 bases; unmatched bases: 6. The CDR3 runs to 15 residues. CDR1 and CDR2 from the germline V gene are SGHVS and FQNEAQ.